This T cell receptor (beta chain) is from a study of T cell changes during pregnancy in multiple sclerosis. Repertoires were generated with immunoSEQ multiplex PCR, while TCRdb's copy carries only in-frame clones and drops some. Here the sample spans roughly 30,000 clones, approximately 90% being singletons. Trimming cost V 5 bases and J 5 bases, with 16 bases left between them. CDR1 and CDR2 from the germline V gene are MRHNA and SNTAGT. The CDR3 length is 15 residues. The chain couples TRBV6-4 to TRBJ2-1; D is ambiguous. The clonotype comes from a female donor with multiple sclerosis, enrolled in a pregnancy study. Sequenced material: CD8+ T cells from peripheral blood mononuclear cells, taken after pregnancy. The CDR3 protein is CASSYGDSPNNEQFF. As DNA, the CDR3 is TGTGCCAGCAGTTACGGAGATAGTCCGAACAATGAGCAGTTCTTC.